This passage covers 2 T cell receptor beta chains from one sample sequenced in a study of shared clonotypes between healthy human individuals. TCRdb's table, derived via immunoSEQ multiplex PCR, lists solely in-frame clones and lacks some. The sample yields 2 million to 2.5 million clones, approximately 90% seen once. Specimen: naive CD4+ T cells from PBMCs. The subset denotes: CD45RA+ positively selected. Every receptor here comes from a man between 18 and 29 years old in good health. Some clones in this sample may be carry-over from other donors' samples.

The J gene is TRBJ2-5, the V gene TRBV12-5; TRBD2 agrees at 9 bases. Germline assignment: CDR1 LGHNT and CDR2 FRNRAP. J gave up 5 bases and V 0 bases, and 31 bases lay outside the gene matches. CDR3 length equals 24 residues. The CDR3 coding sequence is TGTGCTAGTGGTTTGGTACGCGGACGAGGGGTCGGCGAGGCGGGAGGGGTGGGCGCGGAGACCCAGTACTTC. Its translation: CASGLVRGRGVGEAGGVGAETQYF.

CDR3 sequence reads: CASGLVPGYYGYTF. DNA of the CDR3: TGTGCTAGTGGTTTGGTACCAGGGTACTATGGCTACACCTTC. The chain carries TRBV12-5 and TRBJ1-2, with a possible D match to TRBD1 (5 bases). The CDR3 consists of 14 residues. With 0 bases removed from V and 3 bases from J, the gap between germline ends came to 8 bases. The germline V gene encodes CDR1 LGHNT and CDR2 FRNRAP.